This TCR beta chain was retrieved from a study of PD-L1 blockade in urothelial cancer. Whole-study context: T cells were recovered from blood samples at a median of roughly 150,000.

Method: immunoSEQ multiplex PCR; TCRdb's copy keeps in-frame clones and lacks some. The sample holds 60,000 to 65,000 clones, 81% seen once. Deletions cut 3 bases from V and 5 bases from J, with 11 bases between. The germline gives CDR1 SGHRS, CDR2 YFSETQ. This CDR3 comprises 13 residues. The time point was: pretreatment peripheral blood. The receptor's source is a man aged 70 or older with urothelial cancer. This sample comprised PBMCs, obtained around atezolizumab (anti-PD-L1) treatment. The chain recombines TRBV5-1 with TRBJ1-2, with D unresolved. As DNA, the CDR3 is TGCGCCAGCAGCTCTTCTCCGTCTTATGGCTACACCTTC. Its protein is CASSSSPSYGYTF.